This T cell receptor (beta chain) was documented in a study of shared clonotypes between healthy human individuals. Some clones are missing from TCRdb's copy, which holds only in-frame ones; the method was immunoSEQ multiplex PCR. The table has some 2,500,000 clones, 80% to 95% seen once; the top ten hold roughly 0.36%. The J segment lost 1 base and the V segment lost 4 bases, leaving 7 bases of the junction unmatched. Germline V gene lookup returns CDR1 SGHDT and CDR2 YYEEEE. CDR3 size: 15 residues. The sample was naive CD4+ T cells from PBMCs. Subset noted: CD45RA+ positively selected. The rearrangement uses TRBV5-6 and TRBJ1-1; TRBD1 matches 7 bases. This receptor was obtained from a man younger than 30 in good health. Some clones in this sample may be carry-over from other donors' samples. CDR3 amino acids: CASSPLDRENTEAFF. The CDR3 DNA follows: TGTGCCAGCAGCCCGCTAGACAGGGAGAACACTGAAGCTTTCTTT.